This passage covers 24 T cell receptor beta chains from one sample sequenced in a study of blood T cell repertoires in COVID-19. Assay used: immunoSEQ multiplex PCR; TCRdb lists only in-frame clones, some missing. The sample holds 150,000 to 200,000 clones; about three quarters are singletons and the top ten take about 25%. The sequencing sample was made of peripheral blood. Receptor source: a woman aged 70-85 years with acute or convalescent COVID-19.

This clone was counted between two and nine times. The chain uses TRBV15 and TRBJ2-7; the match to TRBD1 covers 8 bases. The CDR3 spans 15 residues. After removal of 0 bases from V and 3 bases from J, the junction contained 4 bases not matched to a gene. Germline V gene lookup returns CDR1 LNHNV and CDR2 YYDKDF (reference sequence). The CDR3 loop is CATSRDRTGNYEQYF. The CDR3 coding sequence is TGTGCCACCAGCAGAGACAGGACAGGGAACTACGAGCAGTACTTC.

This clone was counted only a few times. The V gene is TRBV5-1, the J gene TRBJ2-6; no clear D. The CDR3 spans 16 residues. The V and J ends lost 4 bases and 0 bases respectively, with 11 bases between them. Germline loops: CDR1 SGHRS, CDR2 YFSETQ. CDR3 sequence reads: CASSPTGGSGANVLTF. The DNA for the CDR3 is TGCGCCAGCAGCCCCACCGGCGGCTCTGGGGCCAACGTCCTGACTTTC. Full variable domain (remainder filled in from reference TRBV5-1 and TRBJ2-6): KAGVTQTPRYLIKTRGQQVTLSCSPISGHRSVSWYQQTPGQGLQFLFEYFSETQRNKGNFPGRFSGRQFSNSRSEMNVSTLELGDSALYLCASSPTGGSGANVLTFGAGSRLTVL.

The chain employs TRBV7-9 and TRBJ2-1; 7 positions match TRBD1. This CDR3 spans 15 amino acids. Germline lookup yields CDR1 SEHNR and CDR2 FQNEAQ (reference sequence). J was trimmed by 9 bases and V by 7 bases; bases with no gene match: 15. CDR3 nucleotide sequence: TGTGCCAGCACCCCTCGTAGGGGGCCCGTAAGTGAGCAGTTCTTC. It yields the protein CASTPRRGPVSEQFF.

V gene TRBV7-9 combines with J gene TRBJ1-6; no clear D. Germline V lookup: CDR1 SEHNR, CDR2 FQNEAQ (reference sequence). CDR3 length equals 16 residues. Trimming took off 0 bases at V and 3 bases at J, with 9 bases between the two ends. The CDR3 DNA follows: TGTGCCAGCAGCTTAGCTGGACTCCTCTATAATTCACCCCTCCACTTT. This encodes CASSLAGLLYNSPLHF.

V usage is TRBV24-1 and J usage is TRBJ2-1; 8 nucleotides match TRBD2. V lost 3 bases to trimming and J lost 7 bases; unmatched junction nucleotides: 10. The germline CDR1 and CDR2 sequences are KGHDR and SFDVKD. The CDR3 is made up of 16 amino acids. This chain's CDR3 is CATSDGGSGISNEQFF. CDR3 nucleotide sequence: TGTGCCACCAGTGATGGAGGTAGCGGGATCTCGAATGAGCAGTTCTTC.

J is TRBJ2-1 and V is TRBV15; maybe TRBD1 (10 bases). CDR3 length: 22 residues. Germline CDR1 and CDR2: LNHNV and YYDKDF (reference sequence). With 7 bases removed from V and 3 bases from J, the gap between germline ends came to 37 bases. The CDR3 sequence: CATNPTGGAGTSRNYFYNEQFF. Here the CDR3 DNA reads TGTGCCACCAACCCGACAGGGGGCGCGGGGACTAGCAGGAACTACTTCTACAATGAGCAGTTCTTC.

V is TRBV29-1 and J is TRBJ1-2; D is perhaps TRBD1 (5 bases). Trimming stripped 6 bases from V and 5 bases from J, with 16 bases between. This CDR3 region has 13 residues. Germline CDR1 is SQVTM and CDR2 is ANQGSEA. The DNA of the CDR3 is TGCAGCGTCGTGGACATGAAGGGGTATGGCTACACCTTC. It translates to CSVVDMKGYGYTF.

This clone was seen once. The chain uses TRBV6-6 and TRBJ2-4; 8 bases match TRBD1. CDR1 is MNHNY and CDR2 is SVGAGI in the germline V gene (reference sequence). Trimming removed 9 bases from V and 6 bases from J; junction bases left unmatched: 10. The CDR3 runs 14 residues. The CDR3 region has the DNA TGTGCCAGTTGCCTGGACAGGGAGAGAAACATTCAGTACTTC. Protein product: CASCLDRERNIQYF.

CDR3 amino acids: CAISEGRGYASGSNQPQHF. CDR3 in DNA: TGTGCCATCAGTGAGGGCAGGGGTTATGCTTCAGGTAGCAATCAGCCCCAGCATTTT. This chain uses TRBV10-3 with TRBJ1-5; maybe TRBD1 (6 bases). The V end lost 2 bases, the J end lost 0 bases, and 20 bases lay between the germline ends. CDR1 ENHRY and CDR2 SYGVKD come from the germline V gene. This CDR3 spans 19 amino acids.

The rearrangement links TRBV27 to TRBJ2-1; 13 bases map to TRBD2. The CDR3 totals 16 residues. Germline V CDR1 and CDR2: MNHEY, SMNVEV (reference sequence). V dropped 3 bases and J dropped 5; count of bases not matched to a gene: 4. CDR3 in amino acids: CASSLGTSGANNEQFF. The CDR3 DNA reads as TGTGCCAGCAGTTTGGGGACTAGCGGGGCCAACAATGAGCAGTTCTTC.

CDR3 sequence (DNA): TGTGCCAGCAGCCAGGCTTTGAACACTGAAGCTTTCTTT. Encoded protein: CASSQALNTEAFF. The chain carries TRBV3-1 (or the pseudogene TRBV3-2) and TRBJ1-1; D uncertain. The V end lost 3 bases, the J end lost 0 bases, and 5 bases lay between the germline ends. Per the germline V gene, CDR1 is LGHDT and CDR2 is YNNKEL (reference sequence). CDR3 length: 13 residues.

This sequence joins TRBV30 and TRBJ1-1; TRBD1 matches 12 bases. Germline V lookup: CDR1 GTSNPN, CDR2 SVGIG (reference sequence). Losses at the gene ends were 1 base for V and 3 bases for J; bases not matched to a gene: 6. The CDR3 length is 16 residues. The CDR3 coding sequence is TGTGCCTGGAGTGCCGGGACAGGGGGCGAAGACACTGAAGCTTTCTTT. Translation: CAWSAGTGGEDTEAFF.

The V call is TRBV6-5, the J call TRBJ1-1; perhaps TRBD1 as D (6 bases). Trimming left V 6 bases short and J 1 base short, with 15 bases between. Germline CDR1 and CDR2: MNHEY and SVGAGI. The CDR3 contains 15 residues. The CDR3: CASRRQDAWNTEAFF. The CDR3 region has the DNA TGTGCCAGCAGAAGACAGGACGCGTGGAACACTGAAGCTTTCTTT.

The V and J genes are TRBV15 and TRBJ1-1; no definite D call. Per the germline V gene, CDR1 is LNHNV and CDR2 is YYDKDF (reference sequence). With 0 bases removed from V and 6 bases from J, the gap between germline ends came to 11 bases. The CDR3 loop spans 14 amino acids. The CDR3 sequence is CATSRDSTASEAFF. As DNA, the CDR3 is TGTGCCACCAGCAGAGATTCAACAGCCTCTGAAGCTTTCTTT.

The V and J genes are TRBV18 and TRBJ1-1; 7 bases map to TRBD1. The CDR3 length is 15 residues. CDR1 and CDR2 from the germline V gene are KGHSH and LQKENI. Trimming at V came to 5 bases and at J to 1 base, leaving 7 bases not matched to a gene. Here the CDR3 reads CASSATGQTNTEAFF. The CDR3 DNA sequence: TGTGCCAGCTCAGCGACGGGACAGACGAACACTGAAGCTTTCTTT.

The sample holds a few counts of this clone. The CDR3 here is CASRTSHNEQFF. CDR3 in DNA: TGTGCCAGCAGAACTAGCCACAATGAGCAGTTCTTC. V is TRBV2 and J is TRBJ2-1; D might be TRBD2 (6 bases). V dropped 6 bases and J dropped 5 bases, with 8 bases sitting between them. This CDR3 contains 12 residues. Germline CDR1 is SNHLY and CDR2 is FYNNEI. Supplemented by reference TRBV2 and TRBJ2-1, the full variable domain reads EPEVTQTPSHQVTQMGQEVILRCVPISNHLYFYWYRQILGQKVEFLVSFYNNEISEKSEIFDDQFSVERPDGSNFTLKIRSTKLEDSAMYFCASRTSHNEQFFGPGTRLTVL.

V usage is TRBV19 and J usage is TRBJ2-5; 7 bases line up with TRBD2. In germline, CDR1 is LNHDA, CDR2 SQIVND (reference sequence). This CDR3 has 15 residues. The ends lost 7 bases at V and 5 bases at J; junction bases unmatched: 13. The CDR3 loop reads CASTGRREGRETQYF. For the CDR3, the DNA is TGTGCCAGTACCGGCAGGAGGGAGGGCCGGGAGACCCAGTACTTC.

This clone has only one observation. The chain is built from TRBV19 and TRBJ2-3; 9 bases are shared with TRBD2. V was pared by 6 bases and J by 3 bases, with 4 bases of the junction left unmatched. CDR3 size: 14 residues. Germline V gene data show CDR1 as LNHDA and CDR2 as SQIVND (reference sequence). The CDR3, as DNA: TGTGCCAGTAGCCCCCTAGCGGGGACAGATACGCAGTATTTT. It encodes CASSPLAGTDTQYF.

A single count supports this clone. The chain employs TRBV7-9 and TRBJ1-1; maybe TRBD1 (5 bases). There are 14 residues in the CDR3. CDR1 and CDR2 (germline): SEHNR, FQNEAQ (reference sequence). Trimming removed 5 bases at V and 4 bases at J, with 14 bases between. The DNA for the CDR3 is TGTGCCAGCAGCCTCGGTCTGGGGGGCACTGAAGCTTTCTTT. Translated, it gives CASSLGLGGTEAFF.

This chain links TRBV20-1 with TRBJ2-7; D is unresolved. This CDR3 spans 11 amino acids. Trimming removed 0 bases from V and 3 bases from J, with 3 bases in between. CDR1 and CDR2 (germline): DFQATT, SNEGSKA (reference sequence). The DNA of the CDR3 is TGCAGTGCTAGAGATCACTACGAGCAGTACTTC. As protein: CSARDHYEQYF.

The chain is built from TRBV7-7 and TRBJ1-2; 9 positions match TRBD1. The CDR3 is made up of 17 amino acids. The germline CDR1 and CDR2 sequences are SSHAT and FNYEAQ (reference sequence). Trimming at V came to 5 bases and at J to 2 bases, leaving 12 bases not matched to a gene. The CDR3 sequence is CASSPQEGGQGNYGYTF. CDR3 DNA: TGTGCCAGCAGCCCCCAGGAGGGGGGACAGGGCAACTATGGCTACACCTTC. The full variable domain, in which reference TRBV7-7 and TRBJ1-2 provide the parts outside the CDR3, is GAGVSQSPRYKVTKRGQDVTLRCDPISSHATLYWYQQALGQGPEFLTYFNYEAQPDKSGLPSDRFSAERPEGSISTLTIQRTEQRDSAMYRCASSPQEGGQGNYGYTFGSGTRLTVV.

The chain links TRBV5-1 to TRBJ2-7; possibly TRBD1 for D (5 bases). The germline V and J ends were trimmed by 4 bases and 5 bases, with 16 bases remaining between them. CDR1 and CDR2 (germline): SGHRS, YFSETQ. The CDR3 is made up of 14 amino acids. In nucleotides, the CDR3 is TGCGCCAGCAGCCCCCGAACAGGTCCCAACGAGCAGTACTTC. Translated, it gives CASSPRTGPNEQYF.

The rearrangement uses TRBV24-1 and TRBJ2-5, with TRBD2 as a possible D gene (5 bases). Trimming left V 3 bases short and J 5 bases short, with 15 bases between. The CDR3 extends over 15 amino acids. CDR1 and CDR2 from the germline V gene are KGHDR and SFDVKD. CDR3 in amino acids: CATSDTSGVGETQYF. DNA of the CDR3: TGTGCCACCAGTGATACTAGTGGGGTTGGGGAGACCCAGTACTTC.

The V call is TRBV19, the J call TRBJ1-5; D remains ambiguous. Germline V gene sequence: CDR1 LNHDA, CDR2 SQIVND (reference sequence). V was pared by 3 bases and J by 0 bases, with 9 bases between. The CDR3 loop spans 15 amino acids. DNA of the CDR3: TGTGCCAGTAGTATGTCCCACAATAGCAATCAGCCCCAGCATTTT. Amino acid sequence: CASSMSHNSNQPQHF.